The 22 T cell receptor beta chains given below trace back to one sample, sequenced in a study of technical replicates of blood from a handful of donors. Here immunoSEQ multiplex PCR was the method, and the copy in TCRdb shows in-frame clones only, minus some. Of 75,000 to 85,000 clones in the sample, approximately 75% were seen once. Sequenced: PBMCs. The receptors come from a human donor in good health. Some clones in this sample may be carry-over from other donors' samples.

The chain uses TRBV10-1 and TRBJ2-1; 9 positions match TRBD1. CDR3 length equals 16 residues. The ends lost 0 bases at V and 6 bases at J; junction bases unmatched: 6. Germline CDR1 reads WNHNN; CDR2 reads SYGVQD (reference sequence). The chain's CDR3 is CASSESETGGVNEQFF. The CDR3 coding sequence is TGCGCCAGCAGTGAGTCTGAGACAGGGGGGGTCAATGAGCAGTTCTTC.

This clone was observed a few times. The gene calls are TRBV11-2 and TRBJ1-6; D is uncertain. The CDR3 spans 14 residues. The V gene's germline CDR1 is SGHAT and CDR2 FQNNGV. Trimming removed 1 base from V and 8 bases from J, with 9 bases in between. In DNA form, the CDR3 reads TGTGCCAGCAGCTTAGCCGTGGGCGATTCACCCCTCCACTTT. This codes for CASSLAVGDSPLHF.

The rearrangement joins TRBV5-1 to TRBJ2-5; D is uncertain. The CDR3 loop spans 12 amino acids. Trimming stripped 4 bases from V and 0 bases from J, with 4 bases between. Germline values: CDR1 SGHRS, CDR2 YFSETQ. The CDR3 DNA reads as TGCGCCAGCAGCCCTGACCAAGAGACCCAGTACTTC. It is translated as CASSPDQETQYF.

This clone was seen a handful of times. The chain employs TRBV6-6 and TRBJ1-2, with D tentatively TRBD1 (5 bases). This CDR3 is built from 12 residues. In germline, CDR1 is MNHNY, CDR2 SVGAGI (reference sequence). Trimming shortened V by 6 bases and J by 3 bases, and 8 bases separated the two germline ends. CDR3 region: CASRGVDYGYTF. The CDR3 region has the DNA TGTGCCAGCAGAGGGGTTGACTATGGCTACACCTTC.

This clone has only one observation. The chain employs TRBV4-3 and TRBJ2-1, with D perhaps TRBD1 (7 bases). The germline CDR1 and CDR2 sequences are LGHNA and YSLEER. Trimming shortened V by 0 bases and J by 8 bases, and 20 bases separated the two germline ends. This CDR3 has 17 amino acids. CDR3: CASSQDRGTERIYEQFF. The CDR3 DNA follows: TGCGCCAGCAGCCAAGATCGGGGGACAGAGAGGATCTATGAGCAGTTCTTC.

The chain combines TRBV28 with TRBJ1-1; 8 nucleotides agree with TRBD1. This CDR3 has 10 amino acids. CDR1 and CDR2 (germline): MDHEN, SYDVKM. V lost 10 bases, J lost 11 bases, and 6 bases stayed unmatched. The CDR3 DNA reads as TGTGCCACCATACAGGGGGGCGCTTTCTTT. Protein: CATIQGGAFF.

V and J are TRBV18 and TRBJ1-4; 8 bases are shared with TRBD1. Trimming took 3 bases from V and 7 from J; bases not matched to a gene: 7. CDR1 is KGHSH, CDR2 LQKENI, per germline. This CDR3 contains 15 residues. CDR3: CASSPQGAPGEKLFF. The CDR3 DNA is TGTGCCAGCTCACCGCAGGGGGCGCCGGGTGAAAAACTGTTTTTT.

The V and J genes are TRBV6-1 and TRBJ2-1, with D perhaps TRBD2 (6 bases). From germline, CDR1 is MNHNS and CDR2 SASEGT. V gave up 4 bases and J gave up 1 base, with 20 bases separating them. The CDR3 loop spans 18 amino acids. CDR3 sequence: CASSALPAPAGSYNEQFF. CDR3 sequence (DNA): TGTGCCAGCAGTGCCCTTCCGGCTCCGGCGGGGTCCTACAATGAGCAGTTCTTC.

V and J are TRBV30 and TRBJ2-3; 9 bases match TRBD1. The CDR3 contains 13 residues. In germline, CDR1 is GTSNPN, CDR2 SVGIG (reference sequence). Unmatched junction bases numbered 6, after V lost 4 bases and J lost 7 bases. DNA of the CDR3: TGTGCCTGGACCGGGACAGGGTCGAATACGCAGTATTTT. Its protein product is CAWTGTGSNTQYF.

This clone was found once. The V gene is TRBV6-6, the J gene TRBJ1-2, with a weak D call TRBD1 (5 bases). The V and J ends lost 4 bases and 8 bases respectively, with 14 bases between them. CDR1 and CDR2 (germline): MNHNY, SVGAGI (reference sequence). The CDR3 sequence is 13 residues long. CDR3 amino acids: CASSFQGSLGYTF. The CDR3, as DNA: TGTGCCAGCAGTTTCCAGGGTTCCCTAGGCTACACCTTC.

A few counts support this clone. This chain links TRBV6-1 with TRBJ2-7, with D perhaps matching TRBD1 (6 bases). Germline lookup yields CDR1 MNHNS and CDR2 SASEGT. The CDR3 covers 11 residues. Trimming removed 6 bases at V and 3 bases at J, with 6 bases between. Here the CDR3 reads CASRDSYEQYF. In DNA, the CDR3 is TGTGCCAGCAGGGACAGCTACGAGCAGTACTTC.

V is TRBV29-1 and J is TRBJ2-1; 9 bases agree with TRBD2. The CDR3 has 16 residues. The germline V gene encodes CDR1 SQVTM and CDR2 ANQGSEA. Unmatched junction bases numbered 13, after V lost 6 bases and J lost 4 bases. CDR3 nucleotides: TGCAGCGTAAGCGGGTATGGTCTAGCGGGGTACAATGAGCAGTTCTTC. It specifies CSVSGYGLAGYNEQFF.

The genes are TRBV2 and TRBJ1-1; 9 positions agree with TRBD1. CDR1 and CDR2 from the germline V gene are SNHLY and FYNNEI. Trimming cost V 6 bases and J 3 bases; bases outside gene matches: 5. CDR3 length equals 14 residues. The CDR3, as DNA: TGTGCCAGCAGGATACAGGGGGCTTACACTGAAGCTTTCTTT. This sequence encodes CASRIQGAYTEAFF. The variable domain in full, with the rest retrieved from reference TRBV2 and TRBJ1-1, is EPEVTQTPSHQVTQMGQEVILRCVPISNHLYFYWYRQILGQKVEFLVSFYNNEISEKSEIFDDQFSVERPDGSNFTLKIRSTKLEDSAMYFCASRIQGAYTEAFFGQGTRLTVV.

In DNA form, the CDR3 reads TGTGCCAGCAGTTTCCCTACAGGGGGCCGCGAGCAGTACTTC. Encoded protein: CASSFPTGGREQYF. The V call is TRBV27, the J call TRBJ2-7; 9 nucleotides align to TRBD1. This CDR3 is 14 amino acids long. V dropped 3 bases and J dropped 6; count of bases not matched to a gene: 6. Germline V gene data show CDR1 as MNHEY and CDR2 as SMNVEV (reference sequence).

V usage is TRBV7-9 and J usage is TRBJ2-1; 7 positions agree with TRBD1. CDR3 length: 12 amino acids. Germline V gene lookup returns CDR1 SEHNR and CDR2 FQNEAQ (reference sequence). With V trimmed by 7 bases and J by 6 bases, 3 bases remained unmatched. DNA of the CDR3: TGTGCCAGCACCCCAGGGGGCAATGAGCAGTTCTTC. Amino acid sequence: CASTPGGNEQFF.

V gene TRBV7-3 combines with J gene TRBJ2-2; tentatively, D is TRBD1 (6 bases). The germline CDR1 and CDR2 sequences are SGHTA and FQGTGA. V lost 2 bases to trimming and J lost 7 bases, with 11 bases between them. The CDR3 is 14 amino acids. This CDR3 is CASSLAGAGGELFF. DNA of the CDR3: TGTGCCAGCAGCTTAGCAGGGGCTGGCGGGGAGCTGTTTTTT. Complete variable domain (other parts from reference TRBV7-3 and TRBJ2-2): GAGVSQTPSNKVTEKGKYVELRCDPISGHTALYWYRQSLGQGPEFLIYFQGTGAADDSGLPNDRFFAVRPEGSVSTLKIQRTERGDSAVYLCASSLAGAGGELFFGEGSRLTVL.

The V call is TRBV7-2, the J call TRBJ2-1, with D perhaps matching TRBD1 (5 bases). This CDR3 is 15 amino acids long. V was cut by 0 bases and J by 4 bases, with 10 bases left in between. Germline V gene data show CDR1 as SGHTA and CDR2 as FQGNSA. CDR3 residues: CASSLAATVYNEQFF. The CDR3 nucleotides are TGTGCCAGCAGCTTAGCGGCGACAGTTTACAATGAGCAGTTCTTC.

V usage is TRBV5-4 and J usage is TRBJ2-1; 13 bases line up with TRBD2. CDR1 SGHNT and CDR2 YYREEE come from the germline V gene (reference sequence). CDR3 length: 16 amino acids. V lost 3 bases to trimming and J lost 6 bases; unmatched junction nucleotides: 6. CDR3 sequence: CASSWVRTSGGNEQFF. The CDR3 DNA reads TGTGCCAGCAGCTGGGTCCGGACTAGCGGGGGCAATGAGCAGTTCTTC.

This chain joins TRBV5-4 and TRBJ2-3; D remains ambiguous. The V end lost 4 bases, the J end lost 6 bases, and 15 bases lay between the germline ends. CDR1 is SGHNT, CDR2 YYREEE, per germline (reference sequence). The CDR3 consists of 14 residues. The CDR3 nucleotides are TGTGCCAGCAGCCCGTTGATCAGCGAGGATACGCAGTATTTT. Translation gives CASSPLISEDTQYF.

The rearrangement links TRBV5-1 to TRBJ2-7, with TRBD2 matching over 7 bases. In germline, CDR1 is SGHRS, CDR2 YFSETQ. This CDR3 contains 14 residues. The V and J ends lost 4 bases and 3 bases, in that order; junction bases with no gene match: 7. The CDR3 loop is CASSHGTIGYEQYF. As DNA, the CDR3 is TGCGCCAGCAGCCATGGGACTATTGGCTACGAGCAGTACTTC.

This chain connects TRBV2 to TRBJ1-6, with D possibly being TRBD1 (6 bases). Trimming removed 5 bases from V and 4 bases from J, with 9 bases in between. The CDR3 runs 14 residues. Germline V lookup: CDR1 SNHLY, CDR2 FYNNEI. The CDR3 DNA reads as TGTGCCAGCAGTACGACAGGTTATAATTCACCCCTCCACTTT. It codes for CASSTTGYNSPLHF.

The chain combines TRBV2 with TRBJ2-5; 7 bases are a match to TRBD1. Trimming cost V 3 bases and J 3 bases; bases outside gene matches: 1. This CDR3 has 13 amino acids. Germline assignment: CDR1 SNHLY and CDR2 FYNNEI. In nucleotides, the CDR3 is TGTGCCAGCAGTGATGGACAGGAAGAGACCCAGTACTTC. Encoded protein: CASSDGQEETQYF. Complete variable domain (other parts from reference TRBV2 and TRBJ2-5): EPEVTQTPSHQVTQMGQEVILRCVPISNHLYFYWYRQILGQKVEFLVSFYNNEISEKSEIFDDQFSVERPDGSNFTLKIRSTKLEDSAMYFCASSDGQEETQYFGPGTRLLVL.